These T cell receptor beta chains were read from a single sample in a study of T cell responses to AZD1222 COVID-19 vaccine. Here immunoSEQ multiplex PCR was the method, and the copy in TCRdb shows in-frame clones only, minus some. The sample carries under 150,000 clones, 92% recorded once. This sample comprised peripheral blood, obtained on day 0 of AZD1222 vaccination. The receptors originated from an adult in good health. Both conserved end residues are part of each CDR3. D genes are given only for firm matches. Size is stated for part of the rows, as once, few or many counts, or as a class when the clone is expanded.

D gene	J gene	V gene	clone size	CDR3 DNA	CDR3 protein
TRBD2	TRBJ2-7	TRBV6-2/TRBV6-3	NA	TGTGCCAGCAGTTACTCGATTAGCGGGAGTGACTCCTACGAGCAGTACTTC	CASSYSISGSDSYEQYF
NA	TRBJ2-7	TRBV15	NA	TGTGCCACCAGCAGAGATCCGGGGGCCCACGAGCAGTACTTC	CATSRDPGAHEQYF
NA	TRBJ2-3	TRBV7-3	once	TGTGCCAGCAGCTTTTCCAGGTCAGATACGCAGTATTTT	CASSFSRSDTQYF
NA	TRBJ2-6	TRBV6-2/TRBV6-3	NA	TGTGCCAGCAGTTACTCCTCTGGGGCCAACGTCCTGACTTTC	CASSYSSGANVLTF
NA	TRBJ1-1	TRBV12-3/TRBV12-4	NA	TGTGCCAGCCTTAAAGAGGTTGAAGCTTTCTTT	CASLKEVEAFF
NA	TRBJ2-5	TRBV5-5	NA	TGTGCCAGCAGCGCTTCCACAGGGTTCGAGACCCAGTACTTC	CASSASTGFETQYF
TRBD2	TRBJ2-7	TRBV9	NA	TGTGCCAGCAGCCTGTCTCCTAGCGGGAGGTACGAGCAGTACTTC	CASSLSPSGRYEQYF
NA	TRBJ1-6	TRBV6-5	once	TGTGCCAGCAGTTACAACCCCAATTCACCCCTCCACTTT	CASSYNPNSPLHF
NA	TRBJ1-2	TRBV7-9	few	TGTGCCAGCAGCTTTACGGGGGGTGACGGCAACTATGGCTACACCTTC	CASSFTGGDGNYGYTF
TRBD2	TRBJ2-1	TRBV7-3	NA	TGTGCCAGCAGCCCCAGCGGGAGGAGCGCCTACAATGAGCAGTTCTTC	CASSPSGRSAYNEQFF
NA	TRBJ2-3	TRBV9	NA	TGTGCCAGCAGCGTAAGCGGCGGGACTCGTAGTAGCACAGATACGCAGTATTTT	CASSVSGGTRSSTDTQYF
NA	TRBJ1-1	TRBV12-3/TRBV12-4	once	TGTGCCAGCAGCCGTGGGGCAGTAAAAGCTTTCTTT	CASSRGAVKAFF
NA	TRBJ1-5	TRBV30	NA	TGTGCCTGGAGTGTGGGACGGAGAAATCAGCCCCAGCATTTT	CAWSVGRRNQPQHF
NA	TRBJ1-1	TRBV5-1	once	TGCGCCAGCAGTTCGGAAGGGGGCACTGAAGCTTTCTTT	CASSSEGGTEAFF
NA	TRBJ1-3	TRBV14	NA	TGTGCCAGCAGCCGCGGGACAGGAAACACCATATATTTT	CASSRGTGNTIYF
TRBD1	TRBJ1-1	TRBV19	NA	TGTGCCAGTAGCCCCCTCCCGGGACAGGTGAACACTGAAGCTTTCTTT	CASSPLPGQVNTEAFF
NA	TRBJ2-3	TRBV9	NA	TGTGCCAGCAGCCACACCGACCCCACGGATACGCAGTATTTT	CASSHTDPTDTQYF
NA	TRBJ1-2	TRBV28	NA	TGTGCCACCCTACCAGGGGCCAACTATGGCTACACCTTC	CATLPGANYGYTF
NA	TRBJ1-2	TRBV5-1	NA	TGCGCCAGCAGCTTGGGTCAGGGAAATGGCTACACCTTC	CASSLGQGNGYTF
NA	TRBJ1-2	TRBV29-1	once	TGCAGCCCCCGCGGAGGATATTTTATTGGCTACACCTTC	CSPRGGYFIGYTF
NA	TRBJ1-5	TRBV7-2	few	TGTGCCAGCGGAAGGGGAGTTACTCAGCCCCAGCATTTT	CASGRGVTQPQHF